What follows are 18 T cell receptor beta chains derived from one specimen sequenced in a study of blood T cell repertoires in COVID-19. Data came from immunoSEQ multiplex PCR; TCRdb stores just in-frame clones and leaves some out. The sample has 240,000 or so clones; approximately 80% are singletons. Specimen: peripheral blood. The receptors here all came from a woman older than 75 with acute or convalescent COVID-19.

V and J are TRBV5-1 and TRBJ2-5, with 10 bases identical to TRBD1. This CDR3 contains 16 residues. Trimming at V came to 1 base and at J to 1 base, leaving 4 bases not matched to a gene. Germline V gives CDR1 SGHRS, CDR2 YFSETQ. The CDR3 region is CASSLTGTGVQETQYF. The CDR3 region has the DNA TGCGCCAGCAGCTTGACCGGGACAGGGGTCCAAGAGACCCAGTACTTC.

V and J are TRBV5-1 and TRBJ2-7; 7 bases fit TRBD1. V was clipped by 3 bases and J by 3 bases; unmatched bases: 9. Germline assignment: CDR1 SGHRS and CDR2 YFSETQ. This CDR3 contains 15 residues. CDR3 sequence reads: CASSSVQGSRYEQYF. CDR3 sequence (DNA): TGCGCCAGCAGCTCCGTACAGGGGTCTCGCTACGAGCAGTACTTC. Together with reference TRBV5-1 and TRBJ2-7, the CDR3 gives the full variable domain: KAGVTQTPRYLIKTRGQQVTLSCSPISGHRSVSWYQQTPGQGLQFLFEYFSETQRNKGNFPGRFSGRQFSNSRSEMNVSTLELGDSALYLCASSSVQGSRYEQYFGPGTRLTVT.

The chain has TRBV5-1 and TRBJ1-1; D is perhaps TRBD1 (6 bases). Germline V gene sequence: CDR1 SGHRS, CDR2 YFSETQ. V lost 3 bases, J lost 5 bases, and 14 bases lay in between. The CDR3 loop spans 14 amino acids. For the CDR3, the DNA is TGCGCCAGCAGCTCCGCCTCAGGGGCAACTGAAGCTTTCTTT. This encodes CASSSASGATEAFF.

The genes are TRBV7-6 and TRBJ1-2; the D gene is possibly TRBD1 (5 bases). Germline V gene data show CDR1 as SGHVS and CDR2 as FNYEAQ. The V gene lost 1 base and the J gene lost 1 base, with 7 bases spanning the gap. CDR3 length equals 14 residues. CDR3 protein: CASSLGGLNYGYTF. The CDR3 DNA follows: TGTGCCAGCAGCTTAGGGGGACTTAACTATGGCTACACCTTC.

This chain links TRBV10-3 with TRBJ1-1, with D perhaps matching TRBD1 (5 bases). Looked up from germline, CDR1 is ENHRY and CDR2 is SYGVKD. The CDR3 runs 14 residues. The V and J ends lost 6 bases and 0 bases respectively, with 11 bases between them. The CDR3 loop is CAIRGPGVNTEAFF. Here the CDR3 DNA reads TGTGCCATCAGAGGACCGGGGGTGAACACTGAAGCTTTCTTT.

The V and J genes are TRBV4-2 and TRBJ2-5, with TRBD2 identical over 14 bases. CDR1 and CDR2 from the germline V gene are LGHNA and YNFKEQ. The CDR3 totals 17 residues. Unmatched junction bases numbered 10, after V lost 5 bases and J lost 5 bases. CDR3 region: CASSTRTSGGMGETQYF. The DNA of the CDR3 is TGTGCCAGCAGCACCCGGACTAGCGGGGGGATGGGGGAGACCCAGTACTTC.

This chain links TRBV19 with TRBJ2-3; D is possibly TRBD1 (5 bases). Trimming pared 1 base from V and 2 bases from J, leaving 7 bases between. Germline V gene sequence: CDR1 LNHDA, CDR2 SQIVND (reference sequence). There are 14 residues in the CDR3. CDR3 loop: CASSIGGNTDTQYF. The CDR3 DNA sequence: TGTGCCAGTAGTATAGGGGGCAACACAGATACGCAGTATTTT.

The CDR3 sequence: CASSQDYGNTIYF. CDR3 sequence (DNA): TGTGCCAGCTCACAGGACTATGGAAACACCATATATTTT. V and J are TRBV18 and TRBJ1-3; no clear D gene. Trimming stripped 4 bases from V and 3 bases from J, with 7 bases between. This CDR3 contains 13 residues. CDR1 KGHSH and CDR2 LQKENI come from the germline V gene.

This rearrangement joins TRBV7-8 to TRBJ1-6; perhaps TRBD1 as D (6 bases). The CDR3 length is 13 residues. The germline CDR1 and CDR2 sequences are SGHVS and FQNEAQ. V was pared by 6 bases and J by 3 bases, with 6 bases between. CDR3 DNA: TGTGCCAGCAGGGACAGCTATAATTCACCCCTCCACTTT. Its protein product is CASRDSYNSPLHF.

The chain has TRBV7-2 and TRBJ2-1, with TRBD2 matching 9 bases. The germline V gene has CDR1 SGHTA and CDR2 FQGNSA. CDR3 length: 15 amino acids. The junction had 6 bases not matched to a gene; V was cut back by 2 bases and J by 7 bases. CDR3: CASSLLRGGPNEQFF. Written as DNA, the CDR3 is TGTGCCAGCAGCTTATTGCGGGGGGGCCCGAATGAGCAGTTCTTC.

The chain joins TRBV5-4 to TRBJ1-4; 7 bases line up with TRBD1. The CDR3 is made up of 13 amino acids. V gave up 3 bases and J gave up 7 bases; unmatched junction bases: 3. Germline CDR1 is SGHNT and CDR2 is YYREEE (reference sequence). The CDR3 reads CASSSGQVEKLFF. The DNA of the CDR3 is TGTGCCAGCAGCTCCGGACAGGTTGAAAAACTGTTTTTT.

The chain has TRBV7-2 and TRBJ2-1; the D gene is possibly TRBD2 (6 bases). The CDR3 covers 16 residues. Trimming left V 5 bases short and J 0 bases short, with 14 bases between. Germline V gene sequence: CDR1 SGHTA, CDR2 FQGNSA. CDR3 residues: CASSTLGGSSYNEQFF. As DNA, the CDR3 is TGTGCCAGCAGCACCCTTGGAGGGAGCTCCTACAATGAGCAGTTCTTC.

The J gene is TRBJ1-2, the V gene TRBV5-1, with 9 bases aligning to TRBD1. The V gene's germline CDR1 is SGHRS and CDR2 YFSETQ. V dropped 3 bases and J dropped 0; count of bases not matched to a gene: 3. The CDR3 is 15 amino acids. CDR3 region: CASSSGQGPNYGYTF. CDR3 sequence (DNA): TGCGCCAGCAGCTCCGGACAGGGGCCTAACTATGGCTACACCTTC. The full variable domain, completed using reference TRBV5-1 and TRBJ1-2, is KAGVTQTPRYLIKTRGQQVTLSCSPISGHRSVSWYQQTPGQGLQFLFEYFSETQRNKGNFPGRFSGRQFSNSRSEMNVSTLELGDSALYLCASSSGQGPNYGYTFGSGTRLTVV.

The chain joins TRBV29-1 to TRBJ1-2, with 9 bases fitting TRBD1. The germline gives CDR1 SQVTM, CDR2 ANQGSEA. Trimming took 5 bases from V and 4 from J; bases not matched to a gene: 8. This CDR3 comprises 14 residues. This CDR3 is CSVPPGQGFYGYTF. CDR3 in DNA: TGCAGCGTTCCGCCGGGACAGGGTTTCTATGGCTACACCTTC. Full variable domain (missing parts from reference TRBV29-1 and TRBJ1-2): SAVISQKPSRDICQRGTSLTIQCQVDSQVTMMFWYRQQPGQSLTLIATANQGSEATYESGFVIDKFPISRPNLTFSTLTVSNMSPEDSSIYLCSVPPGQGFYGYTFGSGTRLTVV.

This chain connects TRBV5-5 to TRBJ2-6; D may be TRBD1 (5 bases). Trimming took 4 bases from V and 3 from J, leaving 14 bases between them. The CDR3 totals 16 residues. Germline CDR1 and CDR2: SGHKS and YYEKEE (reference sequence). The CDR3 is CASSLEGAFGANVLTF. As DNA, the CDR3 is TGTGCCAGCAGCCTAGAAGGGGCCTTTGGGGCCAACGTCCTGACTTTC.

This rearrangement joins TRBV28 to TRBJ2-1; 10 bases line up with TRBD2. Trimming at V came to 1 base and at J to 12 bases, leaving 9 bases not matched to a gene. The CDR3 is made up of 15 amino acids. Germline V lookup: CDR1 MDHEN, CDR2 SYDVKM. CDR3 coding DNA: TGTGCCAGCAGTTTATTGCCTAGCGGGGGCCCGGCGCAGTTCTTC. Protein sequence: CASSLLPSGGPAQFF.

V gene TRBV2 combines with J gene TRBJ2-7, with D possibly matching TRBD1 (6 bases). The V gene's germline CDR1 is SNHLY and CDR2 FYNNEI. The CDR3 is 15 residues long. V was clipped by 5 bases and J by 3 bases, with 17 bases between them. This CDR3 is CASSPDSPLDYEQYF. For the CDR3, the DNA is TGTGCCAGCAGTCCGGACAGCCCTTTGGACTACGAGCAGTACTTC.

J is TRBJ2-5 and V is TRBV6-6, with D perhaps matching TRBD1 (6 bases). This CDR3 is built from 15 residues. V gave up 7 bases and J gave up 1 base, with 16 bases separating them. Per the germline V gene, CDR1 is MNHNY and CDR2 is SVGAGI (reference sequence). The CDR3 loop reads CASNPRDTGQETQYF. The CDR3 DNA follows: TGTGCCAGCAATCCTAGGGACACTGGCCAAGAGACCCAGTACTTC.